Listed below are T cell receptor beta chains from one sample, sequenced in a study of shared clonotypes between healthy human individuals. Assay used: immunoSEQ multiplex PCR; TCRdb lists only in-frame clones, some missing. The table has roughly 500,000 clones, around 73% seen once. Sequenced sample: PBMCs. These receptors originate from a middle-aged woman in good health. Some clones in this sample may be carry-over from other donors' samples. Each CDR3 is given with its conserved first and last residue. D genes are given only for firm matches. Size values are once, few and many counts, or a class for expanded clones, and some rows have none.

TRBV11-3	TRBJ1-5	TRBD1	-	CASSTSRPGQGNQPQHF	TGTGCCAGCAGCACTAGCAGGCCGGGACAGGGGAATCAGCCCCAGCATTTT
TRBV2	TRBJ2-7	-	once	CASRYRRAPSYEQYF	TGTGCCAGCAGGTACAGGCGGGCGCCTTCCTACGAGCAGTACTTC
TRBV7-8	TRBJ1-5	-	-	CASSLGGGYGQPQHF	TGTGCCAGCAGCTTAGGGGGAGGGTACGGCCAGCCCCAGCATTTT
TRBV7-2	TRBJ2-7	-	-	CASSAPGAGSPLYF	TGTGCCAGCAGCGCACCGGGAGCAGGGAGTCCCCTATACTTC
TRBV27	TRBJ1-2	TRBD1	-	CASSSLAGQGPGYTF	TGTGCCAGCAGTTCCCTGGCGGGACAGGGGCCTGGCTACACCTTC
TRBV25-1	TRBJ2-5	-	-	CASSESGDRETQYF	TGTGCCAGCAGTGAATCGGGAGACAGGGAGACCCAGTACTTC
TRBV15	TRBJ2-5	-	-	CATSRGGEDETQYF	TGTGCCACCAGCAGAGGTGGGGAGGACGAGACCCAGTACTTC
TRBV18	TRBJ2-5	-	-	CASSPSRETQYF	TGTGCCAGCTCACCCTCCCGAGAGACCCAGTACTTC
TRBV7-2	TRBJ2-5	-	-	CASSLGSGQETQYF	TGTGCCAGCAGCTTGGGAAGTGGTCAAGAGACCCAGTACTTC
TRBV11-2	TRBJ1-4	TRBD1	-	CASSLGTGINEKLFF	TGTGCCAGCAGCTTAGGGACAGGGATTAATGAAAAACTGTTTTTT
TRBV27	TRBJ2-7	-	-	CASSDLGALSYEQYF	TGTGCCAGCAGTGATTTGGGCGCCCTCTCCTACGAGCAGTACTTC
TRBV5-5	TRBJ2-7	-	-	CASSTGAWREQYF	TGTGCCAGCAGCACCGGGGCCTGGCGGGAGCAGTACTTC
TRBV28	TRBJ2-6	-	-	CASLYSGANVLTF	TGTGCCAGCCTTTACTCTGGGGCCAACGTCCTGACTTTC
TRBV4-2	TRBJ2-5	TRBD2	-	CASSLSGKREGPETQYF	TGTGCCAGCAGCCTATCTGGGAAGCGGGAGGGCCCAGAGACCCAGTACTTC
TRBV6-5	TRBJ1-1	TRBD1	once	CASSFRDRAYTEAFF	TGTGCCAGCAGTTTCCGGGACAGGGCCTACACTGAAGCTTTCTTT
TRBV4-3	TRBJ2-7	-	-	CAGSQDRYSYEQYF	TGCGCCGGCAGCCAAGACCGTTACAGCTACGAGCAGTACTTC
TRBV2	TRBJ1-6	TRBD1	-	CASARDSGSPLHF	TGTGCCAGCGCCCGGGACAGCGGGTCACCCCTCCACTTT
TRBV28	TRBJ2-4	TRBD2	-	CASSLFAGGPTKNIQYF	TGTGCCAGCAGTTTATTCGCGGGAGGGCCGACCAAAAACATTCAGTACTTC
TRBV19	TRBJ2-4	-	-	CASSPIPRGIAKNIQYF	TGTGCCAGTAGTCCCATTCCCCGGGGCATAGCCAAAAACATTCAGTACTTC
TRBV14	TRBJ1-2	TRBD1	few	CASSQGTGYGYTF	TGTGCCAGCAGCCAGGGGACAGGGTATGGCTACACCTTC
TRBV11-2	TRBJ2-7	TRBD2	-	CASSLVGGSSREQYF	TGTGCCAGCAGCTTAGTGGGCGGGAGCTCGAGGGAGCAGTACTTC
TRBV7-9	TRBJ2-1	-	-	CASSLPGGPYNEQFF	TGTGCCAGCAGCTTACCTGGGGGTCCCTACAATGAGCAGTTCTTC
TRBV4-2	TRBJ1-5	-	-	CASSFTDSNQPQHF	TGTGCCAGCAGTTTCACAGATAGCAATCAGCCCCAGCATTTT
TRBV9	TRBJ2-2	-	-	CASSEGLVWDPGELFF	TGTGCCAGCAGCGAGGGGCTAGTATGGGATCCCGGGGAGCTGTTTTTT
TRBV9	TRBJ2-7	TRBD2	-	CASSKLAGPYEQYF	TGTGCCAGCAGCAAGCTAGCGGGCCCCTACGAGCAGTACTTC
TRBV7-9	TRBJ1-1	TRBD1	-	CASSQDRVGTEAFF	TGTGCCAGCAGCCAGGACAGGGTTGGAACTGAAGCTTTCTTT
TRBV5-1	TRBJ1-1	-	once	CASSLWQNTEAFF	TGCGCCAGCAGCTTGTGGCAGAACACTGAAGCTTTCTTT
TRBV7-2	TRBJ2-3	-	few	CASSRGSGGSTDTQYF	TGTGCCAGCAGCCGTGGCTCCGGGGGTAGCACAGATACGCAGTATTTT
TRBV5-1	TRBJ2-3	TRBD2	-	CASSWEGTDTQYF	TGCGCCAGCAGCTGGGAGGGTACAGATACGCAGTATTTT
TRBV7-3	TRBJ1-2	-	-	CASSPTGLGYGYTF	TGTGCCAGCAGCCCGACGGGCCTCGGCTATGGCTACACCTTC
TRBV27	TRBJ1-4	-	many	CASSLSGQANEKLFF	TGTGCCAGCAGTCTGTCGGGGCAGGCTAATGAAAAACTGTTTTTT
TRBV7-9	TRBJ2-7	-	-	CASSFGQDYEQYF	TGTGCCAGCAGCTTTGGACAAGACTACGAGCAGTACTTC
TRBV19	TRBJ1-1	-	few	CASTPHRGPGTEAFF	TGTGCCAGTACCCCACATCGGGGGCCTGGCACTGAAGCTTTCTTT
TRBV7-3	TRBJ2-3	-	-	CASSSLGNTDTQYF	TGTGCCAGCAGCTCCCTGGGGAACACAGATACGCAGTATTTT
TRBV10-3	TRBJ1-1	-	few	CAISESASSTEAFF	TGTGCCATCAGTGAGTCGGCCAGTTCAACCGAAGCTTTCTTT
TRBV6-5	TRBJ2-7	TRBD1	-	CASSRTGDQHEQYF	TGTGCCAGCAGTAGGACAGGGGACCAGCACGAGCAGTACTTC
TRBV27	TRBJ1-1	-	-	CASSFIGTEAFF	TGTGCCAGCAGTTTTATCGGTACTGAAGCTTTCTTT
TRBV30	TRBJ2-1	-	-	CAWSVSDNEQFF	TGTGCCTGGAGTGTGTCTGATAATGAGCAGTTCTTC
TRBV29-1	TRBJ2-5	TRBD2	-	CSVVVSGTETQYF	TGCAGCGTTGTTGTTAGCGGGACTGAGACCCAGTACTTC
TRBV5-1	TRBJ2-2	-	-	CASSLDSGTGELFF	TGCGCCAGCAGCTTGGACAGTGGCACCGGGGAGCTGTTTTTT
TRBV11-3	TRBJ1-2	-	-	CASGFRDKTLTLYGYTF	TGTGCCAGCGGCTTCCGGGACAAGACCCTCACCCTCTATGGCTACACCTTC
TRBV25-1	TRBJ2-7	-	-	CASSEPGAYEQYF	TGTGCCAGCAGTGAACCGGGGGCCTACGAGCAGTACTTC
TRBV23-1	TRBJ2-7	TRBD2	-	CASSQFDRALAGGCEQYF	TGCGCCAGCAGTCAATTTGACCGGGCACTAGCGGGAGGTTGTGAGCAGTACTTC
TRBV7-3	TRBJ2-1	-	many	CASSPVEGRSYNEQFF	TGTGCCAGCAGCCCCGTGGAGGGTCGCTCCTACAATGAGCAGTTCTTC
TRBV6-5	TRBJ1-2	-	-	CASSYSGGYGYTF	TGTGCCAGCAGTTACTCGGGGGGGTATGGCTACACCTTC
TRBV4-3	TRBJ2-3	TRBD2	many	CASSQAGGPADTQYF	TGCGCCAGCAGCCAAGCGGGAGGGCCGGCAGATACGCAGTATTTT
TRBV5-1	TRBJ2-7	TRBD2	-	CASSLETSGAYEQYF	TGCGCCAGCAGCTTGGAAACTAGCGGCGCCTACGAGCAGTACTTC
TRBV19	TRBJ2-7	-	-	CASSMGRTVFYEQYF	TGTGCCAGTAGTATGGGAAGGACAGTTTTCTACGAGCAGTACTTC
TRBV7-6	TRBJ2-1	TRBD2	once	CASSGTSAYNEQFF	TGTGCCAGCAGTGGGACTAGCGCTTACAATGAGCAGTTCTTC
TRBV4-2	TRBJ2-7	TRBD2	-	CASSQEALADSYEQYF	TGTGCCAGCAGCCAAGAAGCGCTAGCGGACTCCTACGAGCAGTACTTC
TRBV23-1	TRBJ2-5	-	-	CASSRGTHQETQYF	TGCGCCAGCAGTCGGGGAACCCACCAAGAGACCCAGTACTTC
TRBV7-2	TRBJ1-2	-	-	CASSNRHYGYTF	TGTGCCAGCAGTAATCGCCACTATGGCTACACCTTC
TRBV10-2	TRBJ1-5	-	few	CASSGGQSSNQPQHF	TGCGCCAGCAGTGGTGGTCAGAGTAGCAATCAGCCCCAGCATTTT
TRBV7-9	TRBJ2-7	-	-	CASSFTGDAWDEQYF	TGTGCCAGCAGCTTCACGGGGGATGCATGGGACGAGCAGTACTTC
TRBV7-1	TRBJ2-6	-	-	CASSAFSRGQSRANVLTF	TGTGCCAGCAGCGCATTCAGTCGAGGACAAAGTCGGGCCAACGTCCTGACTTTC
TRBV5-8	TRBJ2-6	-	-	CASSLIGSGANVLTF	TGTGCCAGCAGCTTGATTGGGTCTGGGGCCAACGTCCTGACTTTC
TRBV5-4	TRBJ2-2	-	-	CASSPSAHTNTGELFF	TGTGCCAGCAGCCCGTCAGCACACACTAACACCGGGGAGCTGTTTTTT
TRBV15	TRBJ2-2	-	once	CATSRARRSGYVELFF	TGTGCCACCAGCAGAGCACGCCGGTCGGGGTATGTGGAGCTGTTTTTT
TRBV30	TRBJ2-1	-	once	CAWRKQIWAVLNEQFF	TGTGCCTGGAGAAAGCAAATCTGGGCCGTTCTCAATGAGCAGTTCTTC
TRBV7-2	TRBJ2-1	-	-	CASSHRAGRGEQFF	TGTGCCAGCAGCCACCGGGCGGGGAGAGGAGAGCAGTTCTTC